The 10 T cell receptor beta chains in this list originate from one sample, sequenced in a study of cytomegalovirus exposure and HLA in healthy donors. PCR primers comprised 60 Vbeta and 13 Jbeta primers. The protocol was immunoSEQ multiplex PCR, while the TCRdb copy is restricted to in-frame clones and leaves out a portion. The data show fewer than 200,000 clones, with roughly 82% seen just once and roughly a tenth held by the top ten. Sequencing was performed on PBMCs. The receptors derive from a man in his fifties in good health and CMV-seropositive.

In this sample, this clone turned up once. V gene TRBV5-1 combines with J gene TRBJ2-5, with D hard to call. Germline V CDR1 and CDR2: SGHRS, YFSETQ. CDR3 length equals 12 residues. Deletions cut 1 base from V and 5 bases from J, with 6 bases between. The CDR3 loop reads CASSLSAETQYF. CDR3 in DNA: TGCGCCAGCAGCTTGAGCGCTGAGACCCAGTACTTC.

This clone was found a few times. V is TRBV6-6 and J is TRBJ1-5; D is uncertain. V lost 1 base and J 11 bases, leaving 15 bases between the germline ends. In germline, CDR1 is MNHNY, CDR2 SVGAGI (reference sequence). This CDR3 is 14 amino acids long. The DNA for the CDR3 is TGTGCCAGCAGTTACTGGGAGAAGGAGGGAGCCCAGCATTTT. Its translation is CASSYWEKEGAQHF.

This clone was counted a few times. CDR3 in amino acids: CASSSSGGISYNEQFF. In DNA form, the CDR3 reads TGTGCCAGCAGTTCTAGCGGGGGGATTTCCTACAATGAGCAGTTCTTC. The rearrangement uses TRBV28 and TRBJ2-1; 11 nucleotides match TRBD2. This CDR3 has 16 amino acids. Germline loops: CDR1 MDHEN, CDR2 SYDVKM. The J segment lost 1 base and the V segment lost 4 bases, leaving 3 bases of the junction unmatched. Supplemented by reference TRBV28 and TRBJ2-1, the full variable domain reads DVKVTQSSRYLVKRTGEKVFLECVQDMDHENMFWYRQDPGLGLRLIYFSYDVKMKEKGDIPEGYSVSREKKERFSLILESASTNQTSMYLCASSSSGGISYNEQFFGPGTRLTVL.

The V and J genes are TRBV5-1 and TRBJ2-3; 8 bases agree with TRBD2. CDR1 and CDR2 from the germline V gene are SGHRS and YFSETQ. The CDR3 consists of 15 residues. The junction had 6 bases not matched to a gene; V was cut back by 4 bases and J by 2 bases. CDR3 sequence reads: CASSPGRGDTDTQYF. As DNA, the CDR3 is TGCGCCAGCAGCCCCGGGCGGGGGGACACAGATACGCAGTATTTT.

DNA for the CDR3: TGTGCCAGCAGTTTAAGTATCAGGGGCTATGGCTACACCTTC. Protein: CASSLSIRGYGYTF. V gene TRBV28 combines with J gene TRBJ1-2; a weak D match, TRBD1 (6 bases). V was shortened by 2 bases and J by 4 bases, with 11 bases between the two germline ends. The CDR3 runs 14 residues. In germline, CDR1 is MDHEN, CDR2 SYDVKM.

V and J are TRBV4-3 and TRBJ1-5, with D possibly being TRBD1 (5 bases). Germline CDR1 reads LGHNA; CDR2 reads YSLEER. This CDR3 has 15 residues. V was cut by 2 bases and J by 0 bases, with 8 bases left in between. CDR3 loop: CASSQNGGSNQPQHF. DNA for the CDR3: TGCGCCAGCAGCCAAAACGGGGGTAGCAATCAGCCCCAGCATTTT.

CDR3 amino acids: CASSPPLLRETQYF. The CDR3 DNA reads as TGTGCCAGCTCACCACCTCTGCTGAGAGAGACCCAGTACTTC. The J gene is TRBJ2-5, the V gene TRBV18; D is unclear. The germline CDR1 and CDR2 sequences are KGHSH and LQKENI. The CDR3 spans 14 residues. V lost 0 bases and J 4 bases, leaving 9 bases between the germline ends.

V is TRBV5-4 and J is TRBJ1-2, with 11 bases matching TRBD1. Germline CDR1 is SGHNT and CDR2 is YYREEE (reference sequence). The CDR3 is made up of 13 amino acids. The V segment lost 4 bases and the J segment 7 bases; nucleotides outside the gene matches: 3. The CDR3 nucleotides read TGTGCCAGCAGCCTGGGACAGGGGGTTGGCTACACCTTC. Translation: CASSLGQGVGYTF.

A note on this clone: Relative to the germline gene, one junction end is altered; a read error may explain this. The DNA of the CDR3 is TGTGCCAGCAGCTTAGAGGACACTCACCCCCCGGACTTC. Its translation: CASSLEDTHPPDF. The gene calls are TRBV11-3 and TRBJ2-5; D is perhaps TRBD1 (5 bases). This CDR3 is built from 13 residues. In germline, CDR1 is SGHNT, CDR2 YENEEA.

V and J are TRBV5-1 and TRBJ1-1; a weak D match, TRBD1 (5 bases). From germline, CDR1 is SGHRS and CDR2 YFSETQ. The CDR3 sequence is 14 residues long. Trimming stripped 1 base from V and 6 bases from J, with 13 bases between. The CDR3 region is CASSLSGNMAEAFF. The CDR3 DNA is TGCGCCAGCAGCTTGTCAGGGAATATGGCTGAAGCTTTCTTT.